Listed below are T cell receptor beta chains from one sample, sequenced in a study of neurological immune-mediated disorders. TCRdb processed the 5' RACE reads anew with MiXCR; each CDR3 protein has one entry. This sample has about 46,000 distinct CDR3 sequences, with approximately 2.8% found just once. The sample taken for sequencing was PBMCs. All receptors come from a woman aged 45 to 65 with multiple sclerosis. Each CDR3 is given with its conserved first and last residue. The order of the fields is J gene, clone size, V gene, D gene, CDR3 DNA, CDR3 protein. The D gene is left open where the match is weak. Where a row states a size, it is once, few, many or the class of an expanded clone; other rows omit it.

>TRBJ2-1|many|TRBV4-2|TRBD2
TGTGCCAGCAGCCTGACTAGCGGGAACCTATACAATGAGCAGTTCTTC
CASSLTSGNLYNEQFF
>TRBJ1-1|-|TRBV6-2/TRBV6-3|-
TGTGCCAGCAGTGCTCAGGGTTTCACTGAAGCTTTCTTT
CASSAQGFTEAFF
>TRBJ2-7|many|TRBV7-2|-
TGTGCCAGCAGCCCCCGAGTTGGCGGGACCCACGAGCAGTACTTC
CASSPRVGGTHEQYF
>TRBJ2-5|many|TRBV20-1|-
TGCAACGCCCAGGATCAAGAGACCCAGTACTTC
CNAQDQETQYF
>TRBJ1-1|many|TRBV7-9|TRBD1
TGTGCCAGCAGCCCCCGATCCCAGGGGGCCACTGAAGCTTTCTTT
CASSPRSQGATEAFF
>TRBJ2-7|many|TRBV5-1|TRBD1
TGCGCCAGCAGCTTGGGGACAGGGGGCTACGAGCAGTACTTC
CASSLGTGGYEQYF
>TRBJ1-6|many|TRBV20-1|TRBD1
TGCAGTGCTAGACCGGACAGGGATTCACCCCTCCACTTT
CSARPDRDSPLHF
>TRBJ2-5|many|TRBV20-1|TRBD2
TGCAGTGCTAGAGGTGGAGCGGGAGCAGAGACCCAGTACTTC
CSARGGAGAETQYF
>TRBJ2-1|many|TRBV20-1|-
TGCAGTGCTTTTGGGTCTGGGGGAGCTTACAATGAGCAGTTCTTC
CSAFGSGGAYNEQFF
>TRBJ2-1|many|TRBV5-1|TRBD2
TGCGCCAGCAGCTTGAATAGCGGGGGGTACAATGAGCAGTTCTTC
CASSLNSGGYNEQFF
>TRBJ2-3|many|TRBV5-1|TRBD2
TGCGCCAGCAGCTGGGGGACTAGCGGGGGACTTTCCACAGATACGCAGTATTTT
CASSWGTSGGLSTDTQYF